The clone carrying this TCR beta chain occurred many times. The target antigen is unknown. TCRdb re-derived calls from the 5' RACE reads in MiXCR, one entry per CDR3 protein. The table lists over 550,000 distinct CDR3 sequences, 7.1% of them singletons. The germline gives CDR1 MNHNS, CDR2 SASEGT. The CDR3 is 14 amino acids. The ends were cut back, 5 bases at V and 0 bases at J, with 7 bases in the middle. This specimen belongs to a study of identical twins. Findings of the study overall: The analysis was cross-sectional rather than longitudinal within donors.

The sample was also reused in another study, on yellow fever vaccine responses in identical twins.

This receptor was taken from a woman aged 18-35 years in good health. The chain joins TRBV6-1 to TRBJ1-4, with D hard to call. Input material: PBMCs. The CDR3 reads CASSREATNEKLFF. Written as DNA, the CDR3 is TGTGCCAGCAGTCGGGAGGCAACTAATGAAAAACTGTTTTTT.